What follows are 24 T cell receptor beta chains derived from one specimen sequenced in a study of cytomegalovirus exposure and HLA in healthy donors. PCR used 60 Vbeta primers and 13 Jbeta primers. Some clones are missing from TCRdb's copy, which holds only in-frame ones; the method was immunoSEQ multiplex PCR. In all, the sample yields around 140,000 clones. Sequences were obtained from PBMCs. These receptors were obtained from a male donor in good health and CMV-seronegative.

The chain employs TRBV6-1 and TRBJ1-4, with D possibly matching TRBD1 (5 bases). V was pared by 6 bases and J by 2 bases, with 10 bases between. This CDR3 spans 14 amino acids. CDR1 MNHNS and CDR2 SASEGT come from the germline V gene. The CDR3 sequence is CASREQATNEKLFF. CDR3 nucleotides: TGTGCCAGCAGGGAACAGGCTACTAATGAAAAACTGTTTTTT.

The chain is built from TRBV5-4 and TRBJ1-2; 10 nucleotides line up with TRBD1. Germline CDR1 is SGHNT and CDR2 is YYREEE (reference sequence). CDR3 length: 15 residues. V trimming: 4 bases; J trimming: 5 bases; junction bases outside the gene matches: 8. The CDR3 protein is CASSTRQGALYGYTF. The CDR3 region has the DNA TGTGCCAGCAGCACCCGACAGGGGGCATTATATGGCTACACCTTC.

The genes are TRBV7-9 and TRBJ2-7; 10 nucleotides align to TRBD1. V gave up 8 bases and J gave up 3 bases; unmatched junction bases: 10. This CDR3 region has 15 residues. Germline loops: CDR1 SEHNR, CDR2 FQNEAQ (reference sequence). This CDR3 is CASCHPGQGIYEQYF. CDR3 in DNA: TGTGCCAGCTGCCACCCGGGACAGGGGATCTACGAGCAGTACTTC.

This chain uses TRBV6-5 with TRBJ2-1, with 8 bases aligning to TRBD2. J was trimmed by 7 bases and V by 7 bases; bases with no gene match: 9. Germline V gene data show CDR1 as MNHEY and CDR2 as SVGAGI. CDR3 length: 14 amino acids. Here the CDR3 reads CASTQTSGRNEQFF. The DNA of the CDR3 is TGTGCCAGCACCCAAACCAGCGGGAGAAATGAGCAGTTCTTC.

The V call is TRBV5-1, the J call TRBJ1-2, with TRBD1 identical over 8 bases. The ends lost 1 base at V and 7 bases at J; junction bases unmatched: 9. CDR3 length: 15 amino acids. Germline assignment: CDR1 SGHRS and CDR2 YFSETQ. CDR3: CASSLLIQDRAGYTF. The CDR3 DNA follows: TGCGCCAGCAGCTTGTTGATTCAGGACAGGGCTGGCTACACCTTC.

The chain employs TRBV6-6 and TRBJ1-5; the match to TRBD1 covers 7 bases. With V trimmed by 6 bases and J by 4 bases, 9 bases remained unmatched. The CDR3 consists of 15 residues. The germline CDR1 and CDR2 sequences are MNHNY and SVGAGI (reference sequence). The CDR3 DNA reads TGTGCCAGCAGACCAGACAGGGCTGCGAATCAGCCCCAGCATTTT. It is translated as CASRPDRAANQPQHF.

The CDR3 protein is CASSYSRGLNQPQHF. In DNA, the CDR3 is TGTGCCAGCAGTTACTCGAGAGGCCTCAATCAGCCCCAGCATTTT. The chain combines TRBV6-5 with TRBJ1-5; D gene unclear. Germline V gene sequence: CDR1 MNHEY, CDR2 SVGAGI. V was pared by 0 bases and J by 3 bases, with 9 bases between. CDR3 length equals 15 residues.

The V and J genes are TRBV11-2 and TRBJ2-5; 7 nucleotides agree with TRBD2. J lost 4 bases, V lost 3 bases, and 2 bases had no gene match. CDR1 and CDR2 (germline): SGHAT, FQNNGV. There are 13 residues in the CDR3. CDR3 region: CASSFAGVETQYF. CDR3 in DNA: TGTGCCAGCAGCTTCGCGGGAGTAGAGACCCAGTACTTC.

This chain connects TRBV11-2 to TRBJ2-1; 11 bases are shared with TRBD2. The ends lost 4 bases at V and 12 bases at J; junction bases unmatched: 14. CDR3 length: 16 residues. In germline, CDR1 is SGHAT, CDR2 FQNNGV. For the CDR3, the DNA is TGTGCCAGCAGCTCCGCGGGACTAGCGGTGTCTTTTTGGCAGTTCTTC. It codes for CASSSAGLAVSFWQFF. The variable domain in full, completed from reference TRBV11-2 and TRBJ2-1, reads EAGVAQSPRYKIIEKRQSVAFWCNPISGHATLYWYQQILGQGPKLLIQFQNNGVVDDSQLPKDRFSAERLKGVDSTLKIQPAKLEDSAVYLCASSSAGLAVSFWQFFGPGTRLTVL.

CDR3 region: CASSEWTSLYEQYF. The DNA of the CDR3 is TGTGCCAGCAGTGAATGGACTAGCTTATACGAGCAGTACTTC. The chain combines TRBV6-1 with TRBJ2-7; 8 bases fit TRBD2. The CDR3 is made up of 14 amino acids. Germline V gene data show CDR1 as MNHNS and CDR2 as SASEGT. V gave up 2 bases and J gave up 4 bases; unmatched junction bases: 4.

The CDR3 protein is CASSILAGGLFF. Written as DNA, the CDR3 is TGTGCCAGTAGTATATTAGCAGGGGGCCTGTTTTTT. This sequence joins TRBV19 and TRBJ1-4; 8 positions agree with TRBD1. The CDR3 consists of 12 residues. V was pared by 2 bases and J by 14 bases, with 4 bases of the junction left unmatched. Germline V gene data show CDR1 as LNHDA and CDR2 as SQIVND (reference sequence).

The chain employs TRBV7-6 and TRBJ2-7; D might be TRBD1 (6 bases). CDR3 size: 12 residues. The V end lost 5 bases, the J end lost 7 bases, and 12 bases lay between the germline ends. CDR1 is SGHVS, CDR2 FNYEAQ, per germline. Written as DNA, the CDR3 is TGTGCCAGCAGCCTACTCCAGGGGGAGCAGTACTTC. Residues: CASSLLQGEQYF.

The J gene is TRBJ1-2, the V gene TRBV21-1; TRBD1 reflects the table's D call only, with no check against the DNA. TRBV21-1 is designated a pseudogene. This CDR3 contains 17 residues. The DNA of the CDR3 is TGTGCCAGCAGCAAATGGCCGCCAGAGACAGGGAGCTATGGCTACACCTTC. Its protein product is CASSKWPPETGSYGYTF.

V and J are TRBV18 and TRBJ1-2; tentative D call: TRBD1 (5 bases). Trimming stripped 4 bases from V and 4 bases from J, with 10 bases between. Germline assignment: CDR1 KGHSH and CDR2 LQKENI. CDR3 size: 13 residues. The CDR3 spells CASSQGISYGYTF. The CDR3 DNA sequence: TGTGCCAGCTCACAGGGGATAAGCTATGGCTACACCTTC.

The rearrangement uses TRBV15 and TRBJ2-7; 8 bases are shared with TRBD1. This CDR3 spans 16 amino acids. With 1 base clipped from V and 2 bases from J, the junction kept 7 bases outside the gene matches. Germline V gene data show CDR1 as LNHNV and CDR2 as YYDKDF (reference sequence). This CDR3 reads CATSRVPGTGAYEQYF. The DNA for the CDR3 is TGTGCCACCAGCAGAGTCCCCGGGACAGGAGCCTACGAGCAGTACTTC.

CDR3 protein: CASSARGKDQPQHF. The CDR3, as DNA: TGTGCCAGCAGTGCCCGGGGGAAAGATCAGCCCCAGCATTTT. V usage is TRBV6-4 and J usage is TRBJ1-5; maybe TRBD1 (5 bases). CDR3 size: 14 residues. The germline V gene encodes CDR1 MRHNA and CDR2 SNTAGT. V was clipped by 4 bases and J by 5 bases, with 12 bases between them.

The CDR3 here is CSAPTRGNGYTF. The DNA for the CDR3 is TGCAGCGCCCCGACCCGGGGAAATGGCTACACCTTC. The V gene is TRBV29-1, the J gene TRBJ1-2; D not certain. In germline, CDR1 is SQVTM, CDR2 ANQGSEA. The CDR3 consists of 12 residues. Trimming removed 7 bases from V and 6 bases from J, with 15 bases in between.

The V call is TRBV6-6, the J call TRBJ1-5; no definite D call. Germline lookup yields CDR1 MNHNY and CDR2 SVGAGI (reference sequence). There are 12 residues in the CDR3. Trimming cost V 8 bases and J 5 bases, with 10 bases left between them. CDR3 nucleotide sequence: TGTGCCAGCCACCGATCAGATCAGCCCCAGCATTTT. Encoded protein: CASHRSDQPQHF.

This rearrangement joins TRBV19 to TRBJ1-3; D gene uncertain. This CDR3 is built from 14 residues. Germline lookup yields CDR1 LNHDA and CDR2 SQIVND (reference sequence). The V end lost 5 bases, the J end lost 0 bases, and 8 bases lay between the germline ends. In DNA, the CDR3 is TGTGCCAGTAGTCACGGGAGCTCTGGAAACACCATATATTTT. Protein product: CASSHGSSGNTIYF.

This chain connects TRBV5-4 to TRBJ1-6; TRBD1 agrees at 7 bases. This CDR3 region has 15 residues. In germline, CDR1 is SGHNT, CDR2 YYREEE (reference sequence). V lost 4 bases, J lost 1 base, and 2 bases stayed unmatched. CDR3 DNA sequence: TGTGCCAGCAGCCAACAGGGGTCCTATAATTCACCCCTCCACTTT. Amino acid sequence: CASSQQGSYNSPLHF.

The chain carries TRBV15 and TRBJ1-5, with a possible D match to TRBD1 (5 bases). V was trimmed by 7 bases and J by 9 bases, leaving 13 bases between them. This CDR3 has 12 residues. Germline lookup yields CDR1 LNHNV and CDR2 YYDKDF (reference sequence). The CDR3 sequence is CATTQGGGPQHF. In nucleotides, the CDR3 is TGTGCCACCACTCAGGGCGGCGGGCCCCAGCATTTT.

This chain uses TRBV5-5 with TRBJ2-3; TRBD2 agrees at 8 bases. The CDR3 is made up of 16 amino acids. Looked up from germline, CDR1 is SGHKS and CDR2 is YYEKEE (reference sequence). The V gene end was trimmed by 6 bases and the J gene end by 0 bases; junction bases not matched to a gene: 9. The CDR3 reads CASKPWGGRSTDTQYF. Here the CDR3 DNA reads TGTGCCAGCAAGCCATGGGGCGGGAGGAGCACAGATACGCAGTATTTT.

DNA of the CDR3: TGTGCCAGCAGTTTATCGGCGCGGTCTGAAGCTTTCTTT. Its protein product is CASSLSARSEAFF. The chain has TRBV27 and TRBJ1-1, with D uncertain. The V end was cut by 0 bases, the J end by 6 bases, with 8 bases between. The CDR3 sequence is 13 residues long. Germline V gene lookup returns CDR1 MNHEY and CDR2 SMNVEV (reference sequence).

The chain employs TRBV4-2 and TRBJ2-2; a weak D match, TRBD1 (5 bases). Germline-derived CDR1 and CDR2 are LGHNA and YNFKEQ. V was cut by 0 bases and J by 6 bases, with 11 bases left in between. This CDR3 comprises 15 residues. The CDR3 region has the DNA TGTGCCAGCAGCCAAGAGCGACAGCAGCCCGGGGAGCTGTTTTTT. This gives the protein CASSQERQQPGELFF.